This TCR beta chain was obtained from a study of regulatory T cells in long-lasting Graves disease. Study outcomes and limitations: Possibly, too few samples lowered accuracy.

Details on this clonotype: No antigen is known for it.

Library construction for TCR beta used iRepertoire HTBI primers and Arm-PCR of CDR3 regions. TCRdb itself ran the multiplex PCR reads through MiXCR, one entry per CDR3 protein. The sample has about 610,000 distinct CDR3 sequences; about 16% are singletons. Trimming pared 4 bases from V and 7 bases from J, leaving 24 bases between. The CDR3 extends over 17 amino acids. From germline, CDR1 is SGDLS and CDR2 YYNGEE. Time point given: newly diagnosed GD, antithyroid drugs for less than 3 months. Extracted RNA from PBMCs served as the source of the TCR library. The same sample was also used in a study of T cells in Graves' hyperthyroidism and ophthalmopathy.

Here the sequenced sample was peripheral blood mononuclear cells (PBMCs), taken at new diagnosis, from a patient treated with antithyroid drugs. The origin of this receptor is a man younger than 35 with Graves disease. The chain links TRBV9 to TRBJ2-1, with D perhaps matching TRBD2 (6 bases). CDR3 coding DNA: TGTGCCAGCAGCACCACCGGGACTCCTAACGTCGGTAATGAGCAGTTCTTC. It is translated as CASSTTGTPNVGNEQFF.